This T cell receptor beta chain was observed in a study of cytomegalovirus exposure and HLA in healthy donors. Whole-study results and caveats: Follow-up analysis found HLA locus-dependent TCR association rates, highest for DRB1 and lowest for HLA-C. Many donors shared some public TCRs, even though most TCR sequences were rare. In an earlier analysis, productive rearrangement rates for most beta V segments clustered near 87% or 30%.

Trimming cost V 4 bases and J 1 base; bases outside gene matches: 1. This CDR3 region has 15 residues. Germline V CDR1 and CDR2: SSHAT, FNYEAQ (reference sequence). This PCR relied on a set of 60 Vbeta primers and 13 Jbeta primers. Here immunoSEQ multiplex PCR was the method, and the copy in TCRdb shows in-frame clones only, minus some. The table records around 60,000 clones, more than 70% of them present only once. As for this clone: Its target is unknown.

This clonotype was sampled from a woman aged 35 to 49 in good health and CMV-seropositive. This chain uses TRBV7-7 with TRBJ2-1; 10 nucleotides agree with TRBD1. The sequenced material came from PBMCs. As DNA, the CDR3 is TGTGCCAGCAGCTCGGGACAGGGGTCCTACAATGAGCAGTTCTTC. Translating gives CASSSGQGSYNEQFF.